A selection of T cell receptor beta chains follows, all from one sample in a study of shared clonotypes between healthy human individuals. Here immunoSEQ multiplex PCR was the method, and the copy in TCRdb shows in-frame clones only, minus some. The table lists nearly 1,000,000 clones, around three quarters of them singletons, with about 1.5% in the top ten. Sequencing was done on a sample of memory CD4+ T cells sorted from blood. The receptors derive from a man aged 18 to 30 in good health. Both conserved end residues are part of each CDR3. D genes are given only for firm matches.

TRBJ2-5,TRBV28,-,CASSFRQPQETQYF
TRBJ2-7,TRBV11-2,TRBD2,CASSPRRTSGILSYEQYF
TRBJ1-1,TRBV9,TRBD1,CASSVATGWTEAFF
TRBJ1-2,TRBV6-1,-,CASSEAVGGYTF
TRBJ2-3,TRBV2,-,CASREVWWDTQYF
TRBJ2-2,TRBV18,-,CASSPTGQGTGELFF
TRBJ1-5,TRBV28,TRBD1,CASSASQGVQPQHF
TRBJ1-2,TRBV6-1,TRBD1,CASTDRGRYGYTF
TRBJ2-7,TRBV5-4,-,CASTKGGTVAYEQYF
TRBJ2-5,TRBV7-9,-,CASSLGGPAEETQYF
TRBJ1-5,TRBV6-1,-,CASSDFGLGNQPQHF
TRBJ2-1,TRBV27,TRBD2,CASRFLTSGMNNEQFF
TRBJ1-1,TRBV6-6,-,CATTSEKGTAFF
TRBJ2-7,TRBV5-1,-,CASSLGGPEQYF
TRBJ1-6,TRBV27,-,CASSTRTAAPLHF
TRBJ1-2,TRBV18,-,CASSVGEVNYGYTF
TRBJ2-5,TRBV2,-,CASSVRNYQETQYF
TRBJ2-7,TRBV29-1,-,CSAELPHSYEQYF
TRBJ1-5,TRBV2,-,CASSEGRESNQPQHF
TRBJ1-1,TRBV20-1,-,CSADGKTEAFF
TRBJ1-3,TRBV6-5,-,CASSREFSGNTIYF
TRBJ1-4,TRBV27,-,CASSSLFSTNEKLFF
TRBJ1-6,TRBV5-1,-,CASSPGTVNSPLHF
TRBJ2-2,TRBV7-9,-,CASSSGTPGGTGELFF
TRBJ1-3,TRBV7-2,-,CASSESVGAGNTIYF
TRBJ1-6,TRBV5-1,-,CASSVQGLVSYNSPLHF
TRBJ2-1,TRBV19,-,CASSIRGGIDEQFF
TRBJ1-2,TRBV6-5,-,CASSYYRKGDYGYTF
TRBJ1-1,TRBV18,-,CASSPLHPSNTEAFF
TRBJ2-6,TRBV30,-,CAWRVSGANVLTF
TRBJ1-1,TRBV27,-,CASSPTTPKNTEAFF
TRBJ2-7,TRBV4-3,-,CASSQDSRVDAYEQYF
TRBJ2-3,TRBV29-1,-,CSVGPKDTQYF
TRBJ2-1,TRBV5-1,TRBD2,CASSLAGTSEHNEQFF
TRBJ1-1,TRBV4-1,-,CASSHRGLGTGTEAFF
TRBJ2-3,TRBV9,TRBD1,CASSGNRGSLSTDTQYF
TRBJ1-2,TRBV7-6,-,CASSPTQVEGYTF
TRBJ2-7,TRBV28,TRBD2,CASSSGSGGSYEQYF
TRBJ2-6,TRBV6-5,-,CASSYGGGANVLTF
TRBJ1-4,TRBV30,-,CAWSVPGIRSEKLFF
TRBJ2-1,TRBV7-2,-,CASSPRMRNNEQFF
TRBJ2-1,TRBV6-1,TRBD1,CASSAGTGGGEQFF
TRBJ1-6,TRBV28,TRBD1,CASAYPGQGVSPLHF
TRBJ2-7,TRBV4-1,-,CASSQDRNSPYEQYF